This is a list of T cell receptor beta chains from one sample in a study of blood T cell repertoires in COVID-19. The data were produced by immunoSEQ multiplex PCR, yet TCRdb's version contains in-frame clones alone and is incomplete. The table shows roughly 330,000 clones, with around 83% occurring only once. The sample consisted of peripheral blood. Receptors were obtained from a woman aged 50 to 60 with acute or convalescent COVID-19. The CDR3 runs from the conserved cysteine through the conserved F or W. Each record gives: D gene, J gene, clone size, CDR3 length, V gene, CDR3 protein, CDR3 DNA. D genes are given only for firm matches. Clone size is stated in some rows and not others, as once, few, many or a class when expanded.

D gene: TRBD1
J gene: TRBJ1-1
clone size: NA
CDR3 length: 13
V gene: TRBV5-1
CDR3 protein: CASARGMNTEAFF
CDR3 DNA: TGCGCCAGCGCCAGGGGGATGAACACTGAAGCTTTCTTT

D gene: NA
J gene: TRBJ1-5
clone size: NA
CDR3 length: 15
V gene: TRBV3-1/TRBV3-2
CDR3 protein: CASSQDLGGGQPQHF
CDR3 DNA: TGTGCCAGCAGCCAAGATCTGGGGGGAGGGCAGCCCCAGCATTTT

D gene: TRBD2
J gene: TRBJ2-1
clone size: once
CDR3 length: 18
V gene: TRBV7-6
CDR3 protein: CASSPLAGGISSYNEQFF
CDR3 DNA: TGTGCCAGCAGCCCGTTAGCGGGGGGGATAAGCTCCTACAATGAGCAGTTCTTC

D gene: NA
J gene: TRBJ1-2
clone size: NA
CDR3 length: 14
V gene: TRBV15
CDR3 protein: CATSRDRVTVGYTF
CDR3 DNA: TGTGCCACCAGCAGAGATCGTGTCACAGTTGGCTACACCTTC

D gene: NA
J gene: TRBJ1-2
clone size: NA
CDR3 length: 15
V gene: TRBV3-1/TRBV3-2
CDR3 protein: CASSQDVGGKYGYTF
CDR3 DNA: TGTGCCAGCAGCCAAGATGTGGGAGGGAAATATGGCTACACCTTC

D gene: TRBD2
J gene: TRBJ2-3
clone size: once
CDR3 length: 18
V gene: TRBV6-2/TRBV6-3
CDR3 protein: CASSSQREGQDFTDTQYF
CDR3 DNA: TGTGCCAGCAGTTCCCAGCGGGAGGGCCAAGATTTCACAGATACGCAGTATTTT

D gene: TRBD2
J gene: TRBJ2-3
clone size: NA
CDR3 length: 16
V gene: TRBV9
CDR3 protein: CASSVGPAGSTDTQYF
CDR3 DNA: TGTGCCAGCAGCGTAGGGCCAGCGGGGAGCACAGATACGCAGTATTTT

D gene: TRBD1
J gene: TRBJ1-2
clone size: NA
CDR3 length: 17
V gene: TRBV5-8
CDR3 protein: CASSDGTGGFTDYGYTF
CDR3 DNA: TGTGCCAGCAGCGATGGGACAGGGGGCTTCACGGACTATGGCTACACCTTC

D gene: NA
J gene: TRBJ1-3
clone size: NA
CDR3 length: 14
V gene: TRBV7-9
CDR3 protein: CASSSGASGNTIYF
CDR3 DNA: TGTGCCAGCAGCTCGGGTGCGTCTGGAAACACCATATATTTT

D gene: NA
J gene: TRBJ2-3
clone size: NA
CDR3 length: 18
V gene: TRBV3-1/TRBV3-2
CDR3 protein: CASSQAPVPPAHTDTQYF
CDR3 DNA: TGTGCCAGCAGCCAAGCGCCAGTACCCCCCGCCCACACAGATACGCAGTATTTT

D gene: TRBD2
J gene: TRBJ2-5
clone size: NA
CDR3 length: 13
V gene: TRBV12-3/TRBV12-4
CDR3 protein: CASRPAGGETQYF
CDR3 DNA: TGTGCCAGCAGGCCAGCGGGGGGCGAGACCCAGTACTTC

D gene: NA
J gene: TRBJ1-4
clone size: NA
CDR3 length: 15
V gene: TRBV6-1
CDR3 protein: CASSEIGATNEKLFF
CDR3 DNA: TGTGCCAGCAGTGAAATCGGGGCAACTAATGAAAAACTGTTTTTT

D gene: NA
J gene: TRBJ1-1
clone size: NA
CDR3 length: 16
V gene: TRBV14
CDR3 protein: CASSRPGHLMNTEAFF
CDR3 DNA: TGTGCCAGCAGCCGCCCGGGACACCTTATGAACACTGAAGCTTTCTTT